This TCR beta chain was recovered during a study of blood T cell repertoires in COVID-19. Overall study context: The cDNA or gDNA used as material had been derived from T cells, B-cell-depleted T cells, or PBMCs.

The J segment lost 4 bases and the V segment lost 5 bases, leaving 10 bases of the junction unmatched. This CDR3 has 15 amino acids. The germline CDR1 and CDR2 sequences are MNHEY and SMNVEV (reference sequence). Methods used by the authors: It was from reference gene primer amplification that nucleated cell counts were estimated. The data were produced by immunoSEQ multiplex PCR, yet TCRdb's version contains in-frame clones alone and is incomplete. V, J and clone size were drawn from that table, and D and trimming were deduced from the DNA. The table has roughly 240,000 clones, about 88% seen once. This sequence originates from a man in his late teens or twenties with active or convalescent COVID-19. The sequenced sample consisted of peripheral blood. This chain connects TRBV27 to TRBJ2-7; 8 bases map to TRBD2. The CDR3 DNA sequence: TGTGCCAGCAGTCCCGGGGGAAGCGGGGGATACGAGCAGTACTTC. Encoded protein: CASSPGGSGGYEQYF.